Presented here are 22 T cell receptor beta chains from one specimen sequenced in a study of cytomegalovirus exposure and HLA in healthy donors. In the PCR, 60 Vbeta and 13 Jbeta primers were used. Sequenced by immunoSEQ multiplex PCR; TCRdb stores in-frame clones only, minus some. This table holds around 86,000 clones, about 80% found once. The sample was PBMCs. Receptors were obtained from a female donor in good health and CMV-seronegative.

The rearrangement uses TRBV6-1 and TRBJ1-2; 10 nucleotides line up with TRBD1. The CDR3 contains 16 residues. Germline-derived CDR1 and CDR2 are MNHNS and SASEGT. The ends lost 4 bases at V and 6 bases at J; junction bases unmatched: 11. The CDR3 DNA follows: TGTGCCAGCAGTGCACCAACGACAGGGGGCGAGAATGGCTACACCTTC. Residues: CASSAPTTGGENGYTF.

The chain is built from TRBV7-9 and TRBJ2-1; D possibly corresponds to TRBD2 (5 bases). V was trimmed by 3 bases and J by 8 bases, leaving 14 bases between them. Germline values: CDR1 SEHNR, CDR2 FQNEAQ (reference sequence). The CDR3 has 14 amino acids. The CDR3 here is CASSFSPGGHEQFF. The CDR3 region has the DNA TGTGCCAGCAGCTTTTCTCCCGGAGGCCATGAGCAGTTCTTC.

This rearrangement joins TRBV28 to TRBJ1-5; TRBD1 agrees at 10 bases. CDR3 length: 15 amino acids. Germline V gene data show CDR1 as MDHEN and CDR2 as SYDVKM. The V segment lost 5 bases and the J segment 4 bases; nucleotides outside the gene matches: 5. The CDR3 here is CASSPRGQGNQPQHF. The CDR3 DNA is TGTGCCAGCAGTCCCAGGGGACAGGGGAATCAGCCCCAGCATTTT.

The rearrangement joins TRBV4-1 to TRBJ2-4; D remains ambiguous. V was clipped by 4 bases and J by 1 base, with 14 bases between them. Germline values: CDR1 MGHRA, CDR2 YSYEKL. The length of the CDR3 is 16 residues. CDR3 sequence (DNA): TGCGCCAGCAGCCCCCCCTTTACGCGGGCCAAAAACATTCAGTACTTC. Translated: CASSPPFTRAKNIQYF.

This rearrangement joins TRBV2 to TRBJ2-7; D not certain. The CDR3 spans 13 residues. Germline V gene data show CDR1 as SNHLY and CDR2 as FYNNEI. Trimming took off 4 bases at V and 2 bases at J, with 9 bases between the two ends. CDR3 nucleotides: TGTGCCAGCAGTGTTGGCTTCGCCTACGAGCAGTACTTC. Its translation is CASSVGFAYEQYF.

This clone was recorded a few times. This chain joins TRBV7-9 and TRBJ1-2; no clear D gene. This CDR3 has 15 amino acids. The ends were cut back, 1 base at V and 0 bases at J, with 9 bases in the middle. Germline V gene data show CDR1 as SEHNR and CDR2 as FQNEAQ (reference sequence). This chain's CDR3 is CASSLVPGSNYGYTF. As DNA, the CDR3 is TGTGCCAGCAGCTTAGTTCCAGGTTCTAACTATGGCTACACCTTC.

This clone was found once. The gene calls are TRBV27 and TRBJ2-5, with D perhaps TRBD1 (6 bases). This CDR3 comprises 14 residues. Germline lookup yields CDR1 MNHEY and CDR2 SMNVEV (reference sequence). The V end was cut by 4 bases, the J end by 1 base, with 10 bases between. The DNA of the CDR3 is TGTGCCAGCAGTTCACAGGGCATCCAAGAGACCCAGTACTTC. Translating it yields CASSSQGIQETQYF.

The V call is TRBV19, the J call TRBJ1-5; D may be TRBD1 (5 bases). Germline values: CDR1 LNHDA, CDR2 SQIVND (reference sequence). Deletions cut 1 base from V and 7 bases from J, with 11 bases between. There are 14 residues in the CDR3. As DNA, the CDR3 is TGTGCCAGTAGTATAGCCCCAGGGAACCAGCCCCAGCATTTT. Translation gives CASSIAPGNQPQHF.

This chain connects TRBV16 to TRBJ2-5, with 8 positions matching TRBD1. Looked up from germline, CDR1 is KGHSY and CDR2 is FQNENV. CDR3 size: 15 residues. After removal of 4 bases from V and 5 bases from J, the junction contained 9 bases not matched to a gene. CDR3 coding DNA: TGTGCCAGCAGCCGGTTGGACAGGGCCGGGGAGACCCAGTACTTC. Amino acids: CASSRLDRAGETQYF.

CDR3 sequence reads: CASRNSGRRSTDTQYF. The DNA of the CDR3 is TGTGCCAGCAGAAACAGCGGGAGGAGGAGCACAGATACGCAGTATTTT. The chain has TRBV28 and TRBJ2-3, with 9 bases identical to TRBD2. The junction had 7 bases not matched to a gene; V was cut back by 6 bases and J by 0 bases. CDR1 is MDHEN and CDR2 is SYDVKM in the germline V gene. CDR3 length: 16 residues. Drawing the rest from reference TRBV28 and TRBJ2-3, the complete variable domain is DVKVTQSSRYLVKRTGEKVFLECVQDMDHENMFWYRQDPGLGLRLIYFSYDVKMKEKGDIPEGYSVSREKKERFSLILESASTNQTSMYLCASRNSGRRSTDTQYFGPGTRLTVL.

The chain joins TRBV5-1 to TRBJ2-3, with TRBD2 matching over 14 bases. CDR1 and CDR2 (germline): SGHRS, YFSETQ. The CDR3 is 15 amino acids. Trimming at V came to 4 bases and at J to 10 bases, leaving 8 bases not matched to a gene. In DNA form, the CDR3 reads TGCGCCAGCAGCGACGGGACTAGCGGGAGTAGGGCGCAGTATTTT. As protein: CASSDGTSGSRAQYF.

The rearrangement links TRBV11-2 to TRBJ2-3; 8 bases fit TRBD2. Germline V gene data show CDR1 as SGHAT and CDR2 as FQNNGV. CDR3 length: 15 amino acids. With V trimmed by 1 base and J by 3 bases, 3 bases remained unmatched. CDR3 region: CASSLAGGPTDTQYF. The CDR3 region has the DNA TGTGCCAGCAGCTTAGCGGGGGGGCCGACAGATACGCAGTATTTT.

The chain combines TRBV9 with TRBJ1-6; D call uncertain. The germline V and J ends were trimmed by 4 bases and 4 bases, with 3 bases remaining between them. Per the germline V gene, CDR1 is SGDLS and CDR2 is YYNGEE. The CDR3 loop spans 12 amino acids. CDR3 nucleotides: TGTGCCAGCAGCCCGTATAATTCACCCCTCCACTTT. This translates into CASSPYNSPLHF.

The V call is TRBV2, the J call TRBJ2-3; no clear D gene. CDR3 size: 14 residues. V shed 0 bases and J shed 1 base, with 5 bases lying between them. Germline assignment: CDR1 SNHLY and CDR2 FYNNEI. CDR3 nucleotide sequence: TGTGCCAGCAGTGAAGCTAGCCGCACAGATACGCAGTATTTT. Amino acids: CASSEASRTDTQYF. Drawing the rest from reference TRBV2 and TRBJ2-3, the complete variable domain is EPEVTQTPSHQVTQMGQEVILRCVPISNHLYFYWYRQILGQKVEFLVSFYNNEISEKSEIFDDQFSVERPDGSNFTLKIRSTKLEDSAMYFCASSEASRTDTQYFGPGTRLTVL.

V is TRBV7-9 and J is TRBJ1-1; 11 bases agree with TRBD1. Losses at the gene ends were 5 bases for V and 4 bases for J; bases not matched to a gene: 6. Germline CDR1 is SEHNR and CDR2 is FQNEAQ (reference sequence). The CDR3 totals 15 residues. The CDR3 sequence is CASSPWDRGSTEAFF. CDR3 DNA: TGTGCCAGCAGCCCCTGGGACAGGGGGTCCACTGAAGCTTTCTTT.

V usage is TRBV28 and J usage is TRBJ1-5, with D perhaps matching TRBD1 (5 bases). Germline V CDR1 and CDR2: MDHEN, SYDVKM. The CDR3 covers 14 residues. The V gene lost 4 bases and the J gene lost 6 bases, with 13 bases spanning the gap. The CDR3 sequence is CASSSRPGGQPQHF. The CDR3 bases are TGTGCCAGCAGTTCACGTCCGGGGGGTCAGCCCCAGCATTTT.

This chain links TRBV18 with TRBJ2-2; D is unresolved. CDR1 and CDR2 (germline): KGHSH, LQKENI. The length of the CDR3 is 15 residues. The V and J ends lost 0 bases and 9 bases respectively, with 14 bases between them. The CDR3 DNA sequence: TGTGCCAGCTCACCACCGGGCCAGACCTACCGGGAGCTGTTTTTT. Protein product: CASSPPGQTYRELFF. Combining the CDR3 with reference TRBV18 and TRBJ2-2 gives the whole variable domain NAGVMQNPRHLVRRRGQEARLRCSPMKGHSHVYWYRQLPEEGLKFMVYLQKENIIDESGMPKERFSAEFPKEGPSILRIQQVVRGDSAAYFCASSPPGQTYRELFFGEGSRLTVL.

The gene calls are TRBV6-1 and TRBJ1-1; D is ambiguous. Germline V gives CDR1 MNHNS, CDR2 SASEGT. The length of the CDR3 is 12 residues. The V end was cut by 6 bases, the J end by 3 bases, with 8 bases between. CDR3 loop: CASSWGDTEAFF. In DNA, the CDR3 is TGTGCCAGCAGCTGGGGAGACACTGAAGCTTTCTTT.

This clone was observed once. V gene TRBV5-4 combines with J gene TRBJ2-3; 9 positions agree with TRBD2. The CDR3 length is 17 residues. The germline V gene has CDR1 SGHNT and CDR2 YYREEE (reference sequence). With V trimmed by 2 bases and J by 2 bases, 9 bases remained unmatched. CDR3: CASSLTPLAGATDTQYF. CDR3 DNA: TGTGCCAGCAGCTTAACCCCTTTAGCGGGGGCCACAGATACGCAGTATTTT.

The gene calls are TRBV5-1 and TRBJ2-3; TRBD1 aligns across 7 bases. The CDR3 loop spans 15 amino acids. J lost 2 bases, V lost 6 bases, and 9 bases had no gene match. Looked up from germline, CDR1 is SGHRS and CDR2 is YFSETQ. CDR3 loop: CASMAGTVITDTQYF. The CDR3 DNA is TGCGCCAGCATGGCCGGGACAGTAATCACAGATACGCAGTATTTT.

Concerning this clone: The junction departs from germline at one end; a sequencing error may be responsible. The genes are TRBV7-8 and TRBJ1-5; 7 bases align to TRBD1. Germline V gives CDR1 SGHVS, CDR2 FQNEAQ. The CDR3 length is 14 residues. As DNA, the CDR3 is TGTGCCAGCACCTTAGGGGGCAGCAATCAGCCCCAGCATTTT. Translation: CASTLGGSNQPQHF.

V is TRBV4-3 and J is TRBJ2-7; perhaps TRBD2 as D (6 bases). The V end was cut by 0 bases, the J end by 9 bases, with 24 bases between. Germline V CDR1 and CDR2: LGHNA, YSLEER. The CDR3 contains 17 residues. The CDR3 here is CASSQDVGGATARGQYF. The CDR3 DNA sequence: TGCGCCAGCAGCCAAGATGTGGGAGGAGCGACAGCGCGAGGGCAGTACTTC.